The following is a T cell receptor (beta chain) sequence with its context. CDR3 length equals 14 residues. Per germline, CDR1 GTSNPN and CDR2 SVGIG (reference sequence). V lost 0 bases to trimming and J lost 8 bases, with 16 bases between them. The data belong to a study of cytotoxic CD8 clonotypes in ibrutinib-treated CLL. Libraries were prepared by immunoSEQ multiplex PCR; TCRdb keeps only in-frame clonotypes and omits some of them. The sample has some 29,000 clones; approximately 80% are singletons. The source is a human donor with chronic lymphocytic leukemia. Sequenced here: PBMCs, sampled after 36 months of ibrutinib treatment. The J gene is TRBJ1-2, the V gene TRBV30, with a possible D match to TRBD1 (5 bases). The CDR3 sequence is CAWSVSSLWDGYTF. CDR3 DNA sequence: TGTGCCTGGAGTGTATCCTCATTGTGGGACGGCTACACCTTC.